The subject of this entry is one TCR beta chain. Its antigen remains unidentified. For every sample, around 9.6 x 10^4 TCR templates were assayed. Clones were sequenced by immunoSEQ multiplex PCR, and TCRdb holds only the in-frame ones, with some missing. The sample has 110,000 or so clones; 92% are singletons. The data stem from a study of siplizumab effects on memory and regulatory T cells. General study findings and limits: Some alloreactive sequences were traceable to unstimulated CD4+ memory cells, and siplizumab significantly reduced them. In siplizumab conditions, mappable alloreactive CD4+ clones averaged about 63% Treg-derived, against about 27% in controls. The authors did not confirm suppressive function in proliferating Tregs from siplizumab cultures.

Germline-derived CDR1 and CDR2 are KGHSY and FQNENV. V lost 5 bases and J lost 1, with 11 bases in between. This CDR3 has 14 amino acids. The clonotype originates from a human donor in good health. The chain recombines TRBV16 with TRBJ1-1; no reliable D call. The material sequenced was Tregs sorted from blood. DNA of the CDR3: TGTGCCAGCAGCAACCGGGCCCAGAACACTGAAGCTTTCTTT. It is translated as CASSNRAQNTEAFF.